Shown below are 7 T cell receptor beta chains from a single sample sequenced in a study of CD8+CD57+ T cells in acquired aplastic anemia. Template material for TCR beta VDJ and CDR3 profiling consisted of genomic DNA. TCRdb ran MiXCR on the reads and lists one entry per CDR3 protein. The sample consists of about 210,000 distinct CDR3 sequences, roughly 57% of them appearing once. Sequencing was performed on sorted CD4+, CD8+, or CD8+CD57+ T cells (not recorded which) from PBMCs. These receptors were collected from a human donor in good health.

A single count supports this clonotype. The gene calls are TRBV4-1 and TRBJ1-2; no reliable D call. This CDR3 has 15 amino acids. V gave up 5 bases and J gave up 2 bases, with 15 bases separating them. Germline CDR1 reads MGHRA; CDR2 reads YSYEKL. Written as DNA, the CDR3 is TGCGCCAGCAGCAGTAAAGAGACCGGAAACTATGGCTACACCTTC. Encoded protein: CASSSKETGNYGYTF.

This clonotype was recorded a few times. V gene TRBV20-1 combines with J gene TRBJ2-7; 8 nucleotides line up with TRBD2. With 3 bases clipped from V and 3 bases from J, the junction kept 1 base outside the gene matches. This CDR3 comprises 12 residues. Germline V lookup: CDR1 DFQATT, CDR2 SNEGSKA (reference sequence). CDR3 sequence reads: CSASRGGYEQYF. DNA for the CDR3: TGCAGTGCTAGTCGGGGGGGCTACGAGCAGTACTTC.

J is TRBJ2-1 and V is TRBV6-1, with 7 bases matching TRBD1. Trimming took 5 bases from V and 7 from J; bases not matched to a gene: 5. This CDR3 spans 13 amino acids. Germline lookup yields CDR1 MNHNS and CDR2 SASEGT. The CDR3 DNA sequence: TGTGCCAGCAGTCCGGGACAGACTAATGAGCAGTTCTTC. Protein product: CASSPGQTNEQFF.

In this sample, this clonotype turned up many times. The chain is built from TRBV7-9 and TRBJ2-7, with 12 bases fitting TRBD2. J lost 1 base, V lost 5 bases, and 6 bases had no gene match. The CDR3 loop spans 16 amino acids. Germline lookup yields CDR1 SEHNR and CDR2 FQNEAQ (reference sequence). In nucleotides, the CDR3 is TGTGCCAGCAGCCAGACTAGCGGGAGACATTCCTACGAGCAGTACTTC. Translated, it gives CASSQTSGRHSYEQYF.

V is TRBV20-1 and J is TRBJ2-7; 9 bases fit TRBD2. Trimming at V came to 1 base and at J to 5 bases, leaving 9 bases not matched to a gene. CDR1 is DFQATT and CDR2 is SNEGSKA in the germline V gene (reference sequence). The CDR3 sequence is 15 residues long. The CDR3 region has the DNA TGCAGTGCTAGAGGAGGGGGAGCGGGGGGCCACGAGCAGTACTTC. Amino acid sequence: CSARGGGAGGHEQYF.

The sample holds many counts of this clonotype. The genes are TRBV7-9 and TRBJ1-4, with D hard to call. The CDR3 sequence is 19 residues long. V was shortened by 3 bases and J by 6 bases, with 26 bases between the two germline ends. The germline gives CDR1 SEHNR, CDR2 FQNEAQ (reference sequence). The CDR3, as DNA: TGTGCCAGCAGCTTCCCTAACGTTTTAACACATGCCTCCGATGAAAAACTGTTTTTT. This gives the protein CASSFPNVLTHASDEKLFF.

CDR3 DNA sequence: TGTGCCAGCAGCTTAGGGCCACAAACCTACGAGCAGTACTTC. Translated: CASSLGPQTYEQYF. The V call is TRBV7-2, the J call TRBJ2-7; no definite D call. V gave up 1 base and J gave up 2 bases, with 9 bases separating them. The CDR3 has 14 residues. Germline CDR1 is SGHTA and CDR2 is FQGNSA.